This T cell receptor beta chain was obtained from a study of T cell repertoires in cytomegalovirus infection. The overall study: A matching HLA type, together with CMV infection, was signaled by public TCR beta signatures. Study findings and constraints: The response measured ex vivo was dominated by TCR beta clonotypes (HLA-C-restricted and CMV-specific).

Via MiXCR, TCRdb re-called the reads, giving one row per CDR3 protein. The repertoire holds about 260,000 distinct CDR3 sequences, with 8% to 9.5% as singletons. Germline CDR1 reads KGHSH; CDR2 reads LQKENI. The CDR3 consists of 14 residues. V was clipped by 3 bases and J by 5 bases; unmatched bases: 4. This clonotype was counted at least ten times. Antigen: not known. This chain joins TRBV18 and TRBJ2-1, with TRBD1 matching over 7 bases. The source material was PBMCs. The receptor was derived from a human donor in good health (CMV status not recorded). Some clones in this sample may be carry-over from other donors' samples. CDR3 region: CASSPRQGNNEQFF. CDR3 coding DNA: TGTGCCAGCTCACCCAGACAGGGAAACAATGAGCAGTTCTTC. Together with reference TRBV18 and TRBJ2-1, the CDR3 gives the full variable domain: NAGVMQNPRHLVRRRGQEARLRCSPMKGHSHVYWYRQLPEEGLKFMVYLQKENIIDESGMPKERFSAEFPKEGPSILRIQQVVRGDSAAYFCASSPRQGNNEQFFGPGTRLTVL.